The 19 T cell receptor beta chains presented below share a single source sample, sequenced in a study of somatic mutations in cytotoxic T cells in rheumatoid arthritis (dated by TCRdb to about 2017). To prepare the library, the immunoSEQ multiplex PCR assay was applied. Drawn from immuneACCESS, this table holds only the in-frame rearrangements with V and J called that TCRdb kept. Clones are partly lost; checked studies trace under half to an unresolved V gene and leave the rest unexplained. This sample comprises about 10,000 clones, about 89% of them detected only once. 0.95% to 1.4% of the sample goes to the ten largest clones. The sequenced sample consisted of CD4+ T cells sorted from blood. These receptors all stem from a woman under 30 with rheumatoid arthritis.

The chain combines TRBV27 with TRBJ2-3; TRBD2 might be the D (6 bases). Germline lookup yields CDR1 MNHEY and CDR2 SMNVEV (reference sequence). The V end was cut by 2 bases, the J end by 0 bases, with 12 bases between. The CDR3 covers 16 residues. The CDR3 bases are TGTGCCAGCAGTTTAGGAGGGCTTACTAGCACAGATACGCAGTATTTT. Residues: CASSLGGLTSTDTQYF.

This chain links TRBV6-1 with TRBJ1-2; TRBD1 aligns across 8 bases. The CDR3 contains 14 residues. The V and J ends lost 4 bases and 3 bases, in that order; junction bases with no gene match: 4. Germline values: CDR1 MNHNS, CDR2 SASEGT. CDR3 amino acids: CASSATGADYGYTF. In DNA form, the CDR3 reads TGTGCCAGCAGTGCGACAGGGGCGGACTATGGCTACACCTTC.

CDR3 region: CASSLASSGGSYEQYF. In DNA form, the CDR3 reads TGTGCCAGCAGCTTGGCTTCTAGCGGGGGATCCTACGAGCAGTACTTC. This chain joins TRBV5-5 and TRBJ2-7; TRBD2 matches at 10 bases. V was pared by 0 bases and J by 1 base, with 4 bases of the junction left unmatched. Germline assignment: CDR1 SGHKS and CDR2 YYEKEE (reference sequence). This CDR3 has 16 residues.

CDR3 sequence (DNA): TGTGCCAGTAGTTCGGCCAGGGGATTCCCGGGAGAGACCCAGTACTTC. Translating gives CASSSARGFPGETQYF. The rearrangement joins TRBV19 to TRBJ2-5; possible D gene TRBD1, 6 bases. Germline V gene lookup returns CDR1 LNHDA and CDR2 SQIVND (reference sequence). The CDR3 consists of 16 residues. V gave up 5 bases and J gave up 4 bases, with 20 bases separating them.

The V gene is TRBV6-5, the J gene TRBJ2-1; D not resolved. The CDR3 is 14 residues long. CDR1 is MNHEY, CDR2 SVGAGI, per germline. With 4 bases removed from V and 7 bases from J, the gap between germline ends came to 14 bases. Here the CDR3 DNA reads TGTGCCAGCAGTTTCATTCCAATGGAGAATGAGCAGTTCTTC. Translating it yields CASSFIPMENEQFF.

For the CDR3, the DNA is TGTGCCAGTGACTCAGGGGGCCCCTACGAGCAGTACTTC. Translated: CASDSGGPYEQYF. The chain couples TRBV6-1 to TRBJ2-7, with 8 nucleotides matching TRBD1. CDR1 is MNHNS, CDR2 SASEGT, per germline. Trimming cost V 9 bases and J 2 bases; bases outside gene matches: 6. The CDR3 sequence is 13 residues long.

The J gene is TRBJ1-2, the V gene TRBV28, with 7 bases lining up with TRBD1. This CDR3 comprises 12 residues. V shed 7 bases, J shed 7 bases, and the junction held 6 bases outside the gene matches. Per germline, CDR1 MDHEN and CDR2 SYDVKM. CDR3 DNA sequence: TGTGCCAGCACAGGGGGTATCGCTGGCTACACCTTC. Encoded protein: CASTGGIAGYTF.

V and J are TRBV5-5 and TRBJ2-6; D gene uncertain. The CDR3 consists of 14 residues. Trimming removed 5 bases from V and 2 bases from J, with 8 bases in between. Germline CDR1 SGHKS, CDR2 YYEKEE (reference sequence). This chain's CDR3 is CASRASAGANVLTF. In DNA, the CDR3 is TGTGCCAGCAGAGCGTCGGCTGGGGCCAACGTCCTGACTTTC.

The V gene is TRBV28, the J gene TRBJ2-7; the match to TRBD2 covers 13 bases. Losses at the gene ends were 2 bases for V and 6 bases for J; bases not matched to a gene: 1. This CDR3 has 14 residues. The germline V gene encodes CDR1 MDHEN and CDR2 SYDVKM. CDR3 residues: CASSLRLAGGEQYF. CDR3 bases: TGTGCCAGCAGTTTAAGACTAGCGGGAGGCGAGCAGTACTTC.

The chain links TRBV7-2 to TRBJ2-3; TRBD1 might be the D (5 bases). Trimming took 2 bases from V and 2 from J, leaving 11 bases between them. The germline CDR1 and CDR2 sequences are SGHTA and FQGNSA. The CDR3 covers 15 residues. The CDR3 coding sequence is TGTGCCAGCAGCTTAAGTTTCAGGGACACAGATACGCAGTATTTT. Protein sequence: CASSLSFRDTDTQYF. The full variable domain, with the rest looked up from reference TRBV7-2 and TRBJ2-3, is GAGVSQSPSNKVTEKGKDVELRCDPISGHTALYWYRQSLGQGLEFLIYFQGNSAPDKSGLPSDRFSAERTGGSVSTLTIQRTQQEDSAVYLCASSLSFRDTDTQYFGPGTRLTVL.

Here the CDR3 DNA reads TGTGCCAGCAGCCCCCTTACTGGACAGGGTTGGGCCGAGCAGTACTTC. Translated, it gives CASSPLTGQGWAEQYF. The chain has TRBV7-9 and TRBJ2-7, with 8 bases matching TRBD1. The V gene's germline CDR1 is SEHNR and CDR2 FQNEAQ (reference sequence). The trim removed 5 bases at V and 6 bases at J, leaving 15 bases unmatched. The CDR3 loop spans 16 amino acids. Full variable domain (rest looked up from reference TRBV7-9 and TRBJ2-7): DTGVSQNPRHKITKRGQNVTFRCDPISEHNRLYWYRQTLGQGPEFLTYFQNEAQLEKSRLLSDRFSAERPKGSFSTLEIQRTEQGDSAMYLCASSPLTGQGWAEQYFGPGTRLTVT.

The rearrangement uses TRBV4-1 and TRBJ2-2, with 7 bases lining up with TRBD1. This CDR3 is 16 amino acids long. The germline V gene encodes CDR1 MGHRA and CDR2 YSYEKL. V shed 2 bases and J 8 bases; nucleotides not matched to a gene: 11. The CDR3 DNA is TGCGCCAGCAGCCAAAATGACAGGGATACAGGAGGGGAGCTGTTTTTT. Protein sequence: CASSQNDRDTGGELFF.

J is TRBJ2-2 and V is TRBV5-4; D is ambiguous. Germline V gives CDR1 SGHNT, CDR2 YYREEE (reference sequence). This CDR3 has 15 amino acids. The V end lost 0 bases, the J end lost 4 bases, and 10 bases lay between the germline ends. CDR3 protein: CASSLVSPSTGELFF. DNA of the CDR3: TGTGCCAGCAGCTTGGTATCCCCGTCCACCGGGGAGCTGTTTTTT. Together with reference TRBV5-4 and TRBJ2-2, the CDR3 gives the full variable domain: ETGVTQSPTHLIKTRGQQVTLRCSSQSGHNTVSWYQQALGQGPQFIFQYYREEENGRGNFPPRFSGLQFPNYSSELNVNALELDDSALYLCASSLVSPSTGELFFGEGSRLTVL.

This clone appeared a single time. The rearrangement links TRBV27 to TRBJ2-7, with 7 positions matching TRBD2. V shed 3 bases and J 3 bases; nucleotides not matched to a gene: 8. CDR3 length equals 15 residues. Germline V gives CDR1 MNHEY, CDR2 SMNVEV (reference sequence). The CDR3 DNA is TGTGCCAGCAGTTTTAGGCGGGAGATTGGCTACGAGCAGTACTTC. Its protein product is CASSFRREIGYEQYF.

The chain recombines TRBV29-1 with TRBJ1-3; the D is unclear. Per germline, CDR1 SQVTM and CDR2 ANQGSEA. The CDR3 contains 13 residues. V gave up 4 bases and J gave up 4 bases, with 11 bases separating them. CDR3 sequence (DNA): TGCAGCGTTGGGGAGCCTCCAGGAAACACCATATATTTT. This gives the protein CSVGEPPGNTIYF.

The gene calls are TRBV20-1 and TRBJ2-1; a possible D gene is TRBD1 (5 bases). The CDR3 consists of 11 residues. Germline V gene data show CDR1 as DFQATT and CDR2 as SNEGSKA (reference sequence). This chain's CDR3 is CGKKGVDEQFF. For the CDR3, the DNA is TGCGGAAAGAAAGGGGTAGATGAGCAGTTCTTC.

The V gene is TRBV6-5, the J gene TRBJ2-1; 7 bases are shared with TRBD1. CDR3 length: 14 residues. Per the germline V gene, CDR1 is MNHEY and CDR2 is SVGAGI. The junction had 12 bases not matched to a gene; V was cut back by 5 bases and J by 11 bases. The CDR3 here is CASSGARGPLKQFF. The CDR3 region has the DNA TGTGCCAGCAGTGGGGCTAGGGGGCCTCTGAAGCAGTTCTTC.

This clone was detected only once. The rearrangement links TRBV7-8 to TRBJ2-7; TRBD2 matches at 8 bases. The CDR3 consists of 13 residues. V lost 4 bases and J lost 4; bases outside the gene matches: 3. The germline gives CDR1 SGHVS, CDR2 FQNEAQ. CDR3 in DNA: TGTGCCAGCAGCTCGGGACTAGTTTACGAGCAGTACTTC. Protein: CASSSGLVYEQYF.

The chain couples TRBV28 to TRBJ1-3; tentatively, D is TRBD1 (5 bases). The CDR3 is made up of 14 amino acids. From germline, CDR1 is MDHEN and CDR2 SYDVKM. The germline V and J ends were trimmed by 1 base and 4 bases, with 8 bases remaining between them. The CDR3 loop is CASSLSGYGNTIYF. CDR3 bases: TGTGCCAGCAGTTTATCAGGGTACGGAAACACCATATATTTT.